The sequence of this T cell receptor (beta chain) was determined in a study of CD4 and CD8 cells across lung adenocarcinoma regions. The patients had localized lung adenocarcinoma, a non-small cell subtype. CDR1 is MNHEY, CDR2 SVGAGI, per germline. With 2 bases removed from V and 13 bases from J, the gap between germline ends came to 18 bases. The CDR3 runs to 14 residues. TCRdb processed the PCR reads anew with MiXCR; each CDR3 protein has one entry. Found here are around 27,000 distinct CDR3 sequences, roughly half of them singletons; the top ten hold about 44%. The rearrangement uses TRBV6-5 and TRBJ2-1; weak D call: TRBD1 (5 bases). Sequencing used CD8+ T cells from the center of a lung tumor. This TCR was sampled from a male donor with lung adenocarcinoma. The CD4 and CD8 labels of this study may be unreliable. Here the CDR3 reads CASSYGLGQETQFF. The CDR3 DNA reads as TGTGCCAGCAGTTACGGCCTAGGACAAGAGACCCAGTTCTTC.